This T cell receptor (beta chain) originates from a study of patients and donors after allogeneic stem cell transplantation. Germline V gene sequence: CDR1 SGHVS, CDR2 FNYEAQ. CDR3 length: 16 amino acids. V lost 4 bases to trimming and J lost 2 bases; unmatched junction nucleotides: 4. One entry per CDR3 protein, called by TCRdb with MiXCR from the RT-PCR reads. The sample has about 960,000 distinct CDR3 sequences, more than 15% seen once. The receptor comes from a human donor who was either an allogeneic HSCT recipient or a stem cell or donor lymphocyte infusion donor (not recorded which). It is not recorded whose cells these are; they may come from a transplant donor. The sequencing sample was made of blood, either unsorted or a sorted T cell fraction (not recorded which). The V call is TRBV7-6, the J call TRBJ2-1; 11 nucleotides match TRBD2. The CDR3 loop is CASSSYSGRAYNEQFF. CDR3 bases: TGTGCCAGCAGCTCCTATAGCGGGAGGGCCTACAATGAGCAGTTCTTC.